This entry lists 7 T cell receptor beta chains sequenced from one sample in a study of cytomegalovirus exposure and HLA in healthy donors. Both 60 Vbeta primers and 13 Jbeta primers went into the PCR. Assay: immunoSEQ multiplex PCR; the TCRdb copy retains only in-frame clones and omits some. The data show more than 75,000 clones, around 80% seen once. Material: PBMCs. The source is a man younger than 45 in good health and CMV-seronegative.

The J gene is TRBJ1-6, the V gene TRBV30, with 10 bases matching TRBD1. The trim removed 5 bases at V and 7 bases at J, leaving 11 bases unmatched. This CDR3 contains 16 residues. Germline-derived CDR1 and CDR2 are GTSNPN and SVGIG (reference sequence). The CDR3 is CAWEDLGQGFNSPLHF. Here the CDR3 DNA reads TGTGCCTGGGAGGATTTGGGACAGGGGTTCAATTCACCCCTCCACTTT.

The CDR3 region has the DNA TGTGCCAGCAGCCCGACAGCCCACACTGAAGCTTTCTTT. Translation: CASSPTAHTEAFF. The chain carries TRBV27 and TRBJ1-1, with D possibly being TRBD1 (5 bases). The V end was cut by 6 bases, the J end by 3 bases, with 11 bases between. In germline, CDR1 is MNHEY, CDR2 SMNVEV (reference sequence). The CDR3 consists of 13 residues.

This chain connects TRBV7-9 to TRBJ2-7; a weak D match, TRBD1 (5 bases). This CDR3 region has 13 residues. From germline, CDR1 is SEHNR and CDR2 FQNEAQ (reference sequence). Trimming removed 1 base at V and 5 bases at J, with 9 bases between. The CDR3 DNA follows: TGTGCCAGCAGCTTAGTAGGGGTGCACGAGCAGTACTTC. It encodes CASSLVGVHEQYF.

The gene calls are TRBV6-5 and TRBJ1-5; a weak D match, TRBD1 (5 bases). V was shortened by 0 bases and J by 5 bases, with 11 bases between the two germline ends. The CDR3 has 15 residues. Germline values: CDR1 MNHEY, CDR2 SVGAGI. The CDR3: CASSYSGQGDQPQHF. DNA of the CDR3: TGTGCCAGCAGTTACTCCGGCCAGGGCGATCAGCCCCAGCATTTT.

The CDR3 region is CASSQTITQIGTYGYTF. DNA of the CDR3: TGTGCCAGCTCACAGACAATAACCCAAATCGGGACTTATGGCTACACCTTC. V and J are TRBV18 and TRBJ1-2; D may be TRBD1 (5 bases). V shed 4 bases and J shed 5 bases, with 23 bases lying between them. From germline, CDR1 is KGHSH and CDR2 LQKENI. The CDR3 sequence is 17 residues long.

V usage is TRBV7-2 and J usage is TRBJ2-1, with D hard to call. The CDR3 extends over 15 amino acids. The germline V gene encodes CDR1 SGHTA and CDR2 FQGNSA. V shed 1 base and J shed 7 bases, with 14 bases lying between them. The CDR3 DNA reads as TGTGCCAGCAGCTTAGGCGTGCGGATCTCTAATGAGCAGTTCTTC. It is translated as CASSLGVRISNEQFF.

Comment on this clone: The final CDR3 position lacks the conserved phenylalanine or tryptophan, pointing to a likely read error. V usage is TRBV19 and J usage is TRBJ1-6; 8 positions agree with TRBD1. The germline V gene encodes CDR1 LNHDA and CDR2 SQIVND (reference sequence). Trimming at V came to 7 bases and at J to 6 bases, leaving 8 bases not matched to a gene. The CDR3 contains 15 residues. The CDR3 is CASKGAGTGNSPLHL. The CDR3, as DNA: TGTGCCAGTAAAGGGGCCGGGACAGGTAATTCACCCCTCCACCTT.